This TCR beta chain was retrieved from a study of blood T cell repertoires in COVID-19. Study at large: COVID-19 samples collected from the United States, Italy and Spain covered acute and convalescent phases. PBMCs, B-cell-depleted T cells, or T cells were the source of the cDNA or gDNA that made up the material.

As handled by the study authors: Estimated nucleated cell counts came from reference gene primer amplification. Clones were read by immunoSEQ multiplex PCR, and TCRdb kept only the in-frame ones, dropping some. V, J and clone size derive from that table, while D and trimming were established from the DNA sequence. Among around 100,000 clones, approximately 81% were seen once, and the ten largest hold roughly 13%. The V gene's germline CDR1 is SGHVS and CDR2 FQNEAQ. Trimming pared 1 base from V and 5 bases from J, leaving 12 bases between. The CDR3 is 15 amino acids. The V call is TRBV7-8, the J call TRBJ1-5, with D unclear. This clonotype was sampled from a human donor in a cohort sampled during active COVID-19. The sequenced sample consisted of peripheral blood. CDR3 DNA: TGTGCCAGCAGCTTAGTCGAGGGTCCCCATCAGCCCCAGCATTTT. As protein: CASSLVEGPHQPQHF.